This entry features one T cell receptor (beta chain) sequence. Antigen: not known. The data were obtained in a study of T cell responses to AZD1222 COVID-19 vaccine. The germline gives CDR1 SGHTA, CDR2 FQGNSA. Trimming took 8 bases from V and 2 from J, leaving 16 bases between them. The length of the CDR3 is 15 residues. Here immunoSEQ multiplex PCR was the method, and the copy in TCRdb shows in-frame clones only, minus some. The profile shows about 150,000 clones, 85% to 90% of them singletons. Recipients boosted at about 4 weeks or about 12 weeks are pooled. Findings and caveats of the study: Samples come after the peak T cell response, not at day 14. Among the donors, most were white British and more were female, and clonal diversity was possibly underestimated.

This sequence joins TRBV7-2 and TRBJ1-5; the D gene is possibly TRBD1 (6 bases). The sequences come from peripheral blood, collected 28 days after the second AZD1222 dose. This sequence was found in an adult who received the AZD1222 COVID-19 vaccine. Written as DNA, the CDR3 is TGTGCCAGCTCTTTTGAACAGGGAGGCAATCAGCCCCAGCATTTT. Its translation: CASSFEQGGNQPQHF.